The T cell receptor (beta chain) under discussion was sequenced for a study of blood T cell repertoires in COVID-19. V lost 5 bases to trimming and J lost 2 bases; unmatched junction nucleotides: 4. The CDR3 totals 14 residues. CDR1 and CDR2 (germline): SGHTA, FQGTGA. Measured with immunoSEQ multiplex PCR; TCRdb has only the in-frame clones, and not every one. The data contain around 72,000 clones, 75% to 90% of them seen just once; the ten biggest clones take up 15% to 20%. The genes are TRBV7-3 and TRBJ1-1; 8 bases are a match to TRBD1. The sequenced material came from peripheral blood. This TCR came from a woman older than 75 with acute or convalescent COVID-19. This chain's CDR3 is CASSPGQVNTEAFF. The CDR3, as DNA: TGTGCCAGCAGCCCGGGACAGGTTAACACTGAAGCTTTCTTT.